This entry features one T cell receptor beta chain sequence. This entry belongs to a study of cytomegalovirus exposure and HLA in healthy donors. PCR was performed using 60 Vbeta and 13 Jbeta primers. The table came from immunoSEQ multiplex PCR; TCRdb's copy has only in-frame clones and leaves some out. The sample lists about 130,000 clones, around nine tenths seen once, with approximately 4.7% in the top ten. V was cut by 10 bases and J by 0 bases, with 10 bases left in between. CDR3 length: 13 amino acids. Germline CDR1 is MDHEN and CDR2 is SYDVKM. Sequenced: PBMCs. This TCR derives from a woman in her thirties in good health and CMV-seronegative. This chain joins TRBV28 and TRBJ2-1; D possibly corresponds to TRBD1 (5 bases). CDR3 sequence: CAIQGSSYNEQFF. The CDR3 region has the DNA TGTGCCATCCAGGGTAGCTCCTACAATGAGCAGTTCTTC.